This is a list of T cell receptor beta chains from one sample in a study of cytomegalovirus exposure and HLA in healthy donors. Some clones are missing from TCRdb's copy, which holds only in-frame ones; the method was immunoSEQ multiplex PCR. The table has 99,000 or so clones, approximately 72% seen once. The sequenced sample consisted of PBMCs. These receptors were collected from a man aged 30 to 39 in good health and CMV-seronegative. CDR3s include the opening cysteine and the closing phenylalanine or tryptophan. A D gene is named only where the DNA matches it firmly. Not all rows give a size; the values are once, few, many and, for expanded clones, a class.

length,J,V,D,size,CDR3,DNA
14,TRBJ2-7,TRBV10-3,TRBD2,-,CAISDGRLSYEQYF,TGTGCCATCAGTGACGGGAGGCTCTCCTACGAGCAGTACTTC
15,TRBJ1-4,TRBV5-4,-,-,CASSLSAGENEKLFF,TGTGCCAGCAGCTTGTCGGCAGGGGAAAATGAAAAACTGTTTTTT
14,TRBJ2-1,TRBV7-9,-,-,CASSFGGSYNEQFF,TGTGCCAGCAGCTTCGGGGGCTCCTACAATGAGCAGTTCTTC
15,TRBJ2-1,TRBV10-2,TRBD2,-,CASRSPGGVYNEQFF,TGCGCCAGCAGGTCTCCCGGGGGGGTCTACAATGAGCAGTTCTTC
17,TRBJ1-2,TRBV27,-,-,CASSSPLGKGIGYGYTF,TGTGCCAGCAGTTCCCCGCTCGGGAAGGGTATTGGTTATGGCTACACCTTC
13,TRBJ1-5,TRBV27,-,-,CASSLRGKGPQHF,TGTGCCAGCAGTTTACGGGGGAAAGGGCCCCAGCATTTT
18,TRBJ2-5,TRBV4-1,TRBD2,-,CASSQEYRTSGNRETQYF,TGCGCCAGCAGCCAAGAGTATAGGACTAGCGGGAACAGGGAGACCCAGTACTTC
13,TRBJ2-7,TRBV27,-,-,CASSLGQFYEQYF,TGTGCCAGCAGTTTAGGACAGTTCTACGAGCAGTACTTC
15,TRBJ2-5,TRBV5-6,TRBD2,few,CASSLATGGSETQYF,TGTGCCAGCAGCTTGGCTACCGGGGGGTCAGAGACCCAGTACTTC
15,TRBJ2-7,TRBV25-1,TRBD1,-,CASSPRTGGSYEQYF,TGTGCCAGCAGTCCTCGGACAGGGGGGTCCTACGAGCAGTACTTC
16,TRBJ1-6,TRBV6-5,TRBD1,-,CASSSRTGANNSPLHF,TGTGCCAGCAGTTCACGGACAGGGGCTAATAATTCACCCCTCCACTTT
11,TRBJ1-1,TRBV10-3,-,-,CAISQNTEAFF,TGTGCCATCTCCCAGAACACTGAAGCTTTCTTT
15,TRBJ1-2,TRBV6-1,-,-,CASSEVWPLNYGYTF,TGTGCCAGCAGTGAAGTTTGGCCCCTGAACTATGGCTACACCTTC
16,TRBJ2-3,TRBV6-5,-,-,CASSYGGDPSTDTQYF,TGTGCCAGCAGTTACGGCGGGGACCCTAGCACAGATACGCAGTATTTT
13,TRBJ2-7,TRBV10-3,TRBD2,-,CAIRTSGSSEQYF,TGTGCCATCAGGACTAGCGGGAGCTCCGAGCAGTACTTC
15,TRBJ2-2,TRBV11-3,-,-,CASSYRGSETGELFF,TGTGCCAGCAGCTACCGGGGGTCAGAGACCGGGGAGCTGTTTTTT
14,TRBJ2-7,TRBV28,-,-,CASTTIGSPLEQYF,TGTGCCAGCACCACCATCGGTTCCCCACTCGAGCAGTACTTC
14,TRBJ1-3,TRBV25-1,-,-,CASSIQGSGNTIYF,TGTGCCAGCAGTATACAGGGCTCTGGAAACACCATATATTTT
14,TRBJ2-5,TRBV25-1,-,-,CASSEWSPTETQYF,TGTGCCAGCAGTGAGTGGTCACCTACAGAGACCCAGTACTTC
14,TRBJ2-3,TRBV29-1,TRBD1,few,CSVRDRRYTDTQYF,TGCAGCGTAAGGGACAGGCGTTACACAGATACGCAGTATTTT
13,TRBJ1-1,TRBV25-1,-,-,CASRPRGWGEASF,TGTGCCAGCAGGCCCCGAGGGTGGGGAGAGGCTTCCTTT
14,TRBJ2-1,TRBV10-1,TRBD2,once,CASSPGTNYNEQFF,TGCGCCAGCAGTCCCGGGACTAATTACAATGAGCAGTTCTTC
12,TRBJ2-7,TRBV28,TRBD2,-,CASRRLAHEQYF,TGTGCCAGCAGGCGACTAGCCCACGAGCAGTACTTC
15,TRBJ2-7,TRBV19,TRBD1,-,CASAGGQAPSYEQYF,TGTGCCAGTGCAGGCGGACAGGCCCCCTCCTACGAGCAGTACTTC
16,TRBJ1-5,TRBV2,-,-,CASSPSGQSYNQPQHF,TGTGCCAGCAGTCCAAGTGGACAGTCTTACAATCAGCCCCAGCATTTT
14,TRBJ2-5,TRBV6-1,-,-,CASSGILARETQYF,TGTGCCAGCAGTGGAATTCTAGCAAGGGAGACCCAGTACTTC
15,TRBJ1-1,TRBV10-3,-,-,CAIRKTDFMNTEAFF,TGTGCCATCAGGAAGACAGATTTCATGAACACTGAAGCTTTCTTT
15,TRBJ2-7,TRBV27,TRBD1,-,CASSTRDRAAYEQYF,TGTGCCAGCAGTACAAGGGACAGGGCGGCCTACGAGCAGTACTTC
14,TRBJ1-6,TRBV7-9,-,-,CASSLGDSNSPLHF,TGTGCCAGCAGCTTAGGTGACAGCAATTCACCCCTCCACTTT
14,TRBJ2-7,TRBV7-2,-,-,CASSLEGGSYEQYF,TGTGCCAGCAGCTTAGAGGGGGGGTCCTACGAGCAGTACTTC
14,TRBJ2-7,TRBV11-2,TRBD1,-,CASSPYPGGYEQYF,TGTGCCAGCAGCCCCTACCCAGGGGGCTACGAGCAGTACTTC
17,TRBJ1-5,TRBV7-9,-,once,CASSHGSRDYSNQPQHF,TGTGCCAGCAGCCATGGAAGCAGGGATTATAGCAATCAGCCCCAGCATTTT
12,TRBJ2-7,TRBV27,-,few,CASLGQNYEQYF,TGTGCCAGCCTCGGACAAAACTACGAGCAGTACTTC
14,TRBJ1-4,TRBV29-1,TRBD1,-,CSVDTGGFGEKLFF,TGCAGCGTTGATACAGGGGGCTTCGGTGAAAAACTGTTTTTT
19,TRBJ1-6,TRBV18,TRBD1,once,CASSPPYTGDVTYNSPLHF,TGTGCCAGCTCACCACCGTACACAGGGGATGTCACCTATAATTCACCCCTCCACTTT
15,TRBJ2-1,TRBV27,TRBD2,-,CASSGRLAENNEQFF,TGTGCCAGCAGTGGGAGACTAGCGGAGAACAATGAGCAGTTCTTC